This T cell receptor beta chain was observed in a study of Ad26.COV2.S vaccination and SARS-CoV-2 variants. Study in general: Donor was in the COV1001 Ad26.COV2.S trial arm. Participants got Ad26.COV2.S intramuscularly, once or twice 56 days apart. Study-wide points: Non-spike TCR breadth did not differ much between vaccine and placebo recipients.

Data came from immunoSEQ multiplex PCR; TCRdb stores just in-frame clones and leaves some out. The sample has a few hundred thousand clones, about four fifths seen once. With regard to this clone: The antigen remains undetermined.

As for treatment: roughly 18 received Ad26.COV2.S at low or high dose, single or two shots; 5 received placebo; per-sample allocation not given. Samples analyzed were those drawn on day 63 after the first vaccine or placebo injection. This person who donated was an adult of 18-55 years in Boston. Germline CDR1 and CDR2: MGHRA and YSYEKL. The CDR3 spans 16 residues. V lost 4 bases, J lost 1 base, and 3 bases stayed unmatched. This clonotype was sampled from a person aged 18-60 years who received the Ad26.COV2.S COVID-19 vaccine or a placebo. The sequences come from peripheral blood, collected in a trial of Ad26.COV2.S vaccine versus placebo. The chain uses TRBV4-1 and TRBJ2-5, with TRBD2 matching 13 bases. The CDR3 region has the DNA TGCGCCAGCAGCCGAACTAGCGGGAGGGTCCAAGAGACCCAGTACTTC. Its protein is CASSRTSGRVQETQYF.